This T cell receptor beta chain was profiled in a study of response to subunit inactivated influenza vaccine. The ends were cut back, 4 bases at V and 0 bases at J, with 8 bases in the middle. This CDR3 is 13 amino acids long. Germline-derived CDR1 and CDR2 are SGHDT and YYEEEE. This clonotype showed up just a few times. Via MiXCR, TCRdb re-called the RT-PCR reads, giving one row per CDR3 protein. This table has roughly 190,000 distinct CDR3 sequences, approximately 12% appearing once. In addition, the sample was reused for a study of T cells expressing NK-cell markers. That report adds: cDNA encoding TCR beta was synthesized via 5'RACE template switching incorporating UMIs. It was sorted CD3+CD56+NKG2C+, CD3+CD56+NKG2C- and CD3+CD56-NKG2C+ T cells that supplied the TCR beta repertoires. Several of the experiments relied on an anti-gamma-delta TCR antibody so that only alpha-beta TCR T cells were sorted. Roughly 1.0-7.0% of CD8+ T cells in about six donors belonged to dominant NKG2C+ clonotypes. The CD3+CD56-NKG2C+ fraction was also led by these clonotypes in a few donors.

This chain joins TRBV5-6 and TRBJ2-7; D remains unclear. The starting material was CD8+ T cells sorted from PBMCs, obtained 11 to 12 days after vaccination. The clonotype was recovered from a man aged 50 to 59 who received an inactivated influenza vaccine. CDR3 region: CASSPVTSYEQYF. The CDR3 DNA reads as TGTGCCAGCAGCCCTGTTACCTCCTACGAGCAGTACTTC. The full variable domain, with the rest looked up from reference TRBV5-6 and TRBJ2-7, is DAGVTQSPTHLIKTRGQQVTLRCSPKSGHDTVSWYQQALGQGPQFIFQYYEEEERQRGNFPDRFSGHQFPNYSSELNVNALLLGDSALYLCASSPVTSYEQYFGPGTRLTVT.